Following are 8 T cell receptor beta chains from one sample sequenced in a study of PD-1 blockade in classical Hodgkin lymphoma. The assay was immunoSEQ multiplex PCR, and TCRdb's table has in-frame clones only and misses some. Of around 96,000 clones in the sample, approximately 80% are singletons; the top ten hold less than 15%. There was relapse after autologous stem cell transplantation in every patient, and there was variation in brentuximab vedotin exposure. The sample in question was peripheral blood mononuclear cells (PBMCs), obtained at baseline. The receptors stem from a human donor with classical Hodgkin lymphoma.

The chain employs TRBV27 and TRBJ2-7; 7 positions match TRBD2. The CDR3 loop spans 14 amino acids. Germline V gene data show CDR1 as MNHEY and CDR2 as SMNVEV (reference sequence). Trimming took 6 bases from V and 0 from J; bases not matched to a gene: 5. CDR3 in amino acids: CASRREGFSYEQYF. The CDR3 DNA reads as TGTGCCAGCAGGAGGGAGGGATTCTCCTACGAGCAGTACTTC.

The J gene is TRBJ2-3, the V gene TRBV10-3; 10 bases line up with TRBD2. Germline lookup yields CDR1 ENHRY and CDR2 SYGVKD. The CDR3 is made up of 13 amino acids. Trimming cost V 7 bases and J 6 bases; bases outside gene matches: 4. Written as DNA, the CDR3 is TGTGCCATCAACTCGGGACTAGCGGATACGCAGTATTTT. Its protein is CAINSGLADTQYF.

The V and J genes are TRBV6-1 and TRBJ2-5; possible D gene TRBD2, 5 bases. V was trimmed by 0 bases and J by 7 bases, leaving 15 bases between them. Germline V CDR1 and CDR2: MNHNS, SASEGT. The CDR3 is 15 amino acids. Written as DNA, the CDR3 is TGTGCCAGCAGTGAAGCGGTGACCCTAGGAGGGACCCAGTACTTC. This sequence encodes CASSEAVTLGGTQYF.

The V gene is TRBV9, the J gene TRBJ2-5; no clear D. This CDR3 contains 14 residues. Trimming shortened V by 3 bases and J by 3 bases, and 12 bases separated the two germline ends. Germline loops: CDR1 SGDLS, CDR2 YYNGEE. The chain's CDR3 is CASSARAGKETQYF. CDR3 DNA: TGTGCCAGCAGCGCTCGGGCAGGCAAAGAGACCCAGTACTTC.

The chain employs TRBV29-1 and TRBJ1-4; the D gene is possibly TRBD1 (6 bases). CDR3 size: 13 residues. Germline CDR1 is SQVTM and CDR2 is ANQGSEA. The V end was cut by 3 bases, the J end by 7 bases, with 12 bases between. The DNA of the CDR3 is TGCAGCGTTGACGGGGGAGGGGGTGAAAAACTGTTTTTT. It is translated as CSVDGGGGEKLFF. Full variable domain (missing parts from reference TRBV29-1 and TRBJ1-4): SAVISQKPSRDICQRGTSLTIQCQVDSQVTMMFWYRQQPGQSLTLIATANQGSEATYESGFVIDKFPISRPNLTFSTLTVSNMSPEDSSIYLCSVDGGGGEKLFFGSGTQLSVL.

The CDR3 DNA reads TGTGCCAGCAGTTTATCTGGGGACAGGGGCCAAGAGACCCAGTACTTC. Its translation is CASSLSGDRGQETQYF. This chain uses TRBV27 with TRBJ2-5, with 10 nucleotides matching TRBD1. Germline V gene data show CDR1 as MNHEY and CDR2 as SMNVEV (reference sequence). The CDR3 covers 16 residues. V dropped 0 bases and J dropped 1; count of bases not matched to a gene: 2.

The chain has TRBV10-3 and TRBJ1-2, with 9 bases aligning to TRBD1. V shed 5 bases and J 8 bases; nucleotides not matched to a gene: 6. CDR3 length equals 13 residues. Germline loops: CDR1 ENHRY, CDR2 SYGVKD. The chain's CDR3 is CAISLDRGEGYTF. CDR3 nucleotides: TGTGCCATCAGTCTGGACAGGGGCGAAGGCTACACCTTC.

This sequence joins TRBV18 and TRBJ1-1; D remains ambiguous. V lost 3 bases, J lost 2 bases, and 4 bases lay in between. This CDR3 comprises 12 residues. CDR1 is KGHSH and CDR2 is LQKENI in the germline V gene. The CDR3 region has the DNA TGTGCCAGCTCACCCCTCAACACTGAAGCTTTCTTT. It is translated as CASSPLNTEAFF. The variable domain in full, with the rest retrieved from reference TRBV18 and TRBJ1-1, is NAGVMQNPRHLVRRRGQEARLRCSPMKGHSHVYWYRQLPEEGLKFMVYLQKENIIDESGMPKERFSAEFPKEGPSILRIQQVVRGDSAAYFCASSPLNTEAFFGQGTRLTVV.